These T cell receptor beta chains were read from a single sample in a study of T cell changes during pregnancy in multiple sclerosis. Sequenced by immunoSEQ multiplex PCR; TCRdb stores in-frame clones only, minus some. The table shows around 50,000 clones, with about nine tenths occurring only once. The input for sequencing was CD4+ T cells from peripheral blood mononuclear cells, taken in the third trimester of pregnancy. These receptors all come from a female donor with multiple sclerosis, enrolled in a pregnancy study. CDR3s include the opening cysteine and the closing phenylalanine or tryptophan. Each record gives: D gene, clone size, J gene, V gene, CDR3 protein, CDR3 DNA. D genes are given only for firm matches. A clone size is listed for some rows: how often the clone was seen (once, few, many), or a class if it is expanded.

. . TRBJ1-2 TRBV6-1 CASRGRLANYGYTF TGTGCCAGCCGGGGCAGACTAGCTAACTATGGCTACACCTTC
TRBD1 . TRBJ1-6 TRBV2 CASSGTGDSPLHF TGTGCCAGCAGCGGGACAGGGGATTCACCCCTCCACTTT
TRBD2 . TRBJ2-3 TRBV11-2 CASSLYGGGSTDTQYF TGTGCCAGCAGCTTATATGGCGGGGGAAGCACAGATACGCAGTATTTT
. . TRBJ1-1 TRBV18 CASSPKQDPNTEAFF TGTGCCAGCTCACCAAAACAGGACCCGAACACTGAAGCTTTCTTT
TRBD2 . TRBJ2-7 TRBV7-6 CASSLGRGSAYEQYF TGTGCCAGCAGCTTAGGGCGGGGGTCCGCCTACGAGCAGTACTTC
TRBD2 . TRBJ2-5 TRBV5-8 CASSPIGTRRETQYF TGTGCCAGCAGCCCAATAGGGACTAGAAGGGAGACCCAGTACTTC
TRBD1 . TRBJ1-4 TRBV5-1 CASSLPGGEKLFF TGCGCCAGCAGCTTACCAGGGGGGGAAAAACTGTTTTTT
TRBD1 . TRBJ2-7 TRBV13 CASSSPGQGANEQYF TGTGCCAGCAGCTCCCCGGGACAGGGGGCCAACGAGCAGTACTTC
TRBD1 . TRBJ2-1 TRBV19 CASLHYRQGAYNEQFF TGTGCCAGCCTTCATTATCGACAGGGGGCCTACAATGAGCAGTTCTTC
TRBD1 . TRBJ1-2 TRBV6-1 CASSSGQGGHGYTF TGTGCCAGCAGCTCCGGACAGGGAGGTCATGGCTACACCTTC
. once TRBJ1-1 TRBV5-1 CASRWGVTDTEAFF TGCGCCAGCAGGTGGGGGGTTACAGACACTGAAGCTTTCTTT
. . TRBJ2-7 TRBV12-1 CASSFAQGSYEQYF .
. . TRBJ1-4 TRBV7-2 CASSFYGGGEKLFF TGTGCCAGCAGCTTCTACGGGGGGGGTGAAAAACTGTTTTTT
TRBD2 . TRBJ2-2 TRBV6-6 CASRSASGGHHGELFF TGTGCCAGCAGATCAGCCAGCGGGGGGCATCACGGGGAGCTGTTTTTT
TRBD1 . TRBJ2-5 TRBV4-1 CASSQGQTLKTQYF TGCGCCAGCAGCCAGGGACAGACGCTTAAGACCCAGTACTTC
. . TRBJ1-6 TRBV5-1 CASTQDSRPPLHF TGCGCCAGCACCCAGGACAGCCGGCCTCCCCTCCACTTT
. . TRBJ2-7 TRBV14 CASSQDVGSNEQYF TGTGCCAGCAGCCAAGATGTGGGGAGTAACGAGCAGTACTTC
TRBD1 . TRBJ2-2 TRBV29-1 CSVGQEPRVNTGELFF TGCAGCGTGGGACAGGAGCCTAGGGTGAATACCGGGGAGCTGTTTTTT
TRBD2 . TRBJ2-3 TRBV5-1 CASSLDPTGLAPSTDTQYF TGCGCCAGCAGCTTGGACCCAACGGGACTAGCGCCCAGCACAGATACGCAGTATTTT
TRBD1 . TRBJ1-6 TRBV6-5 CASSEGQANSPLHF TGTGCCAGCAGTGAAGGACAGGCTAATTCACCCCTCCACTTT
TRBD2 . TRBJ2-5 TRBV5-4 CASSLIGLAGETQYF TGTGCCAGCAGCTTGATTGGACTAGCAGGGGAGACCCAGTACTTC
. . TRBJ2-1 TRBV6-1 CASSAWAGTYNEQFF TGTGCCAGCAGCGCCTGGGCAGGTACCTACAATGAGCAGTTCTTC
TRBD2 . TRBJ2-3 TRBV5-1 CASSLGPSGGALPDTQYF TGCGCCAGCAGCTTGGGCCCTAGCGGGGGGGCTCTCCCAGATACGCAGTATTTT
. . TRBJ1-1 TRBV5-1 CASSHGTLGGTEAFF TGCGCCAGCAGCCACGGGACCCTGGGGGGCACTGAAGCTTTCTTT
TRBD2 . TRBJ2-4 TRBV2 CASSMPGLSKNIQYF TGTGCCAGCAGTATGCCGGGACTATCCAAAAACATTCAGTACTTC
TRBD1 . TRBJ1-2 TRBV19 CAIPLPSGGALGYTF TGTGCCATCCCACTACCTTCAGGGGGCGCGCTGGGCTACACCTTC
TRBD1 few TRBJ1-2 TRBV2 CASSERDRAVYGYTF TGTGCCAGCAGTGAGCGGGACAGGGCGGTCTATGGCTACACCTTC
TRBD1 . TRBJ2-4 TRBV13 CASSLAQGGLAKNIQYF TGTGCCAGCAGCTTAGCACAGGGGGGACTAGCCAAAAACATTCAGTACTTC
. . TRBJ1-2 TRBV13 CASSSARRGYDYGYTF TGTGCCAGCAGTTCCGCCCGACGGGGGTACGACTATGGCTACACCTTC
TRBD1 . TRBJ1-4 TRBV29-1 CSVEAPTGERPTNEKLFF TGCAGCGTTGAAGCTCCGACAGGGGAGAGACCAACTAATGAAAAACTGTTTTTT
. . TRBJ2-7 TRBV6-6 CASSYSSGVISYEQYF TGTGCCAGCAGTTACTCCTCCGGGGTGATCTCCTACGAGCAGTACTTC
TRBD1 . TRBJ1-5 TRBV27 CASSAGGPQPQHF TGTGCCAGCAGTGCAGGGGGCCCTCAGCCCCAGCATTTT
. . TRBJ1-4 TRBV9 CASSPGGGRGKLFF TGTGCCAGCAGCCCCGGGGGGGGGCGAGGGAAACTGTTTTTT
. . TRBJ1-5 TRBV4-1 CASSQDVEGVAQPQHF TGCGCCAGCAGCCAAGACGTTGAGGGGGTTGCTCAGCCCCAGCATTTT
. once TRBJ1-2 TRBV28 CASSSQTAVYGYTF TGTGCCAGCAGTTCACAGACAGCAGTCTATGGCTACACCTTC
. . TRBJ1-4 TRBV6-1 CATKEQETNEKLFF TGTGCCACCAAAGAGCAGGAAACTAATGAAAAACTGTTTTTT
TRBD1 . TRBJ1-3 TRBV7-8 CASSWGQSGNTIYF TGTGCCAGCAGCTGGGGACAGTCTGGAAACACCATATATTTT
. . TRBJ2-7 TRBV9 CASSPSGAYEQYF TGTGCCAGCAGCCCCTCCGGAGCCTACGAGCAGTACTTC
TRBD1 . TRBJ2-5 TRBV7-8 CASSPDRAAETQYF TGTGCCAGCAGCCCGGACAGGGCGGCGGAGACCCAGTACTTC
. . TRBJ1-4 TRBV27 CASSPTHSAARKLFF TGTGCCAGCAGTCCTACCCACTCCGCCGCACGAAAACTGTTTTTT
TRBD1 . TRBJ2-4 TRBV27 CASRGQALKAGIQYF TGTGCCAGCCGGGGACAGGCTCTTAAGGCGGGCATTCAGTACTTC
. . TRBJ1-1 TRBV6-1 CASSEGHLNTEAFF TGTGCCAGCAGTGAAGGACACCTGAACACTGAAGCTTTCTTT
TRBD2 once TRBJ2-3 TRBV5-1 CASSSWTSGDTQYF TGCGCCAGCAGCTCCTGGACTAGCGGCGATACGCAGTATTTT
. . TRBJ1-1 TRBV27 CASSLGQGREGTEAFF TGTGCCAGCAGTTTAGGGCAGGGGCGTGAAGGCACTGAAGCTTTCTTT
TRBD1 . TRBJ2-4 TRBV9 CASGSGQGADIQYF TGTGCCAGCGGTTCGGGACAGGGGGCTGACATTCAGTACTTC